A single sample is the source of the 9 T cell receptor beta chains below, sequenced in a study of technical replicates of blood from several donors. Produced via immunoSEQ multiplex PCR; TCRdb's table is partial and in-frame only. Among 75,000 to 80,000 clones listed, approximately 94% were seen once. Sequencing input: T cells isolated from PBMCs. Receptors originate from a human donor in good health.

V is TRBV10-3 and J is TRBJ1-5; 12 bases line up with TRBD1. The CDR3 has 16 amino acids. V was pared by 6 bases and J by 1 base, with 4 bases of the junction left unmatched. The germline CDR1 and CDR2 sequences are ENHRY and SYGVKD. CDR3 sequence (DNA): TGTGCCATCAGCCCCGGGACAGGGGGCAGCAATCAGCCCCAGCATTTT. It is translated as CAISPGTGGSNQPQHF.

This rearrangement joins TRBV4-3 to TRBJ2-5; the match to TRBD2 covers 8 bases. CDR1 LGHNA and CDR2 YSLEER come from the germline V gene. The CDR3 loop spans 18 amino acids. The trim removed 0 bases at V and 2 bases at J, leaving 11 bases unmatched. CDR3 DNA sequence: TGCGCCAGCAGCCAAGATCGGGCTAGCGGGCTCATACAAGAGACCCAGTACTTC. This translates into CASSQDRASGLIQETQYF.

The CDR3 region is CASSVAGTRTDTQYF. The CDR3 coding sequence is TGTGCCAGCAGCGTAGCAGGTACTCGCACAGATACGCAGTATTTT. The chain has TRBV9 and TRBJ2-3; D unresolved. With 0 bases removed from V and 1 base from J, the gap between germline ends came to 9 bases. Germline V gene sequence: CDR1 SGDLS, CDR2 YYNGEE. CDR3 length: 15 amino acids.

The chain couples TRBV7-2 to TRBJ2-1, with 11 bases identical to TRBD2. Germline trimming cut 4 bases from V and 8 bases from J; bases unmatched to any gene: 7. The CDR3 is 15 residues long. The germline V gene encodes CDR1 SGHTA and CDR2 FQGNSA. CDR3 coding DNA: TGTGCCAGCAGCTCAGTAGCGGGAGGGGTATATGAGCAGTTCTTC. Its protein product is CASSSVAGGVYEQFF.

J is TRBJ2-1 and V is TRBV25-1, with 8 bases lining up with TRBD2. Germline assignment: CDR1 MGHDK and CDR2 SYGVNS. The trim removed 3 bases at V and 3 bases at J, leaving 7 bases unmatched. This CDR3 contains 16 residues. The CDR3 DNA follows: TGTGCCAGCAGTGATCAGGATAGCGGGGTCTACAATGAGCAGTTCTTC. Its protein product is CASSDQDSGVYNEQFF.

The chain couples TRBV28 to TRBJ1-2, with D possibly matching TRBD1 (5 bases). The CDR3 is 13 residues long. Trimming stripped 5 bases from V and 4 bases from J, with 11 bases between. The germline CDR1 and CDR2 sequences are MDHEN and SYDVKM. The CDR3 reads CASSPTEIYGYTF. DNA of the CDR3: TGTGCCAGCAGTCCGACAGAGATCTATGGCTACACCTTC.

The V gene is TRBV11-3, the J gene TRBJ1-1; 9 bases map to TRBD1. CDR3 length: 15 amino acids. Germline CDR1 SGHNT, CDR2 YENEEA. J gave up 2 bases and V 5 bases, and 6 bases lay outside the gene matches. CDR3 amino acids: CASSRRQGVNTEAFF. The CDR3 coding sequence is TGTGCCAGCAGCCGTAGACAGGGGGTAAACACTGAAGCTTTCTTT.

The CDR3 nucleotides read TGTGCCAGCAGTTTCCTCGGTGGAGATAGCAATCAGCCCCAGCATTTT. It encodes CASSFLGGDSNQPQHF. The chain is built from TRBV28 and TRBJ1-5; no definite D call. Looked up from germline, CDR1 is MDHEN and CDR2 is SYDVKM. This CDR3 region has 16 residues. V was clipped by 3 bases and J by 0 bases, with 12 bases between them.

This chain connects TRBV4-1 to TRBJ1-1; 8 bases agree with TRBD1. Trimming cost V 3 bases and J 4 bases; bases outside gene matches: 16. Germline CDR1 and CDR2: MGHRA and YSYEKL. This CDR3 has 18 amino acids. CDR3 sequence (DNA): TGCGCCAGCAGCCATCCCCTGACAGGGGATCTTTCGGGCACTGAAGCTTTCTTT. This codes for CASSHPLTGDLSGTEAFF.